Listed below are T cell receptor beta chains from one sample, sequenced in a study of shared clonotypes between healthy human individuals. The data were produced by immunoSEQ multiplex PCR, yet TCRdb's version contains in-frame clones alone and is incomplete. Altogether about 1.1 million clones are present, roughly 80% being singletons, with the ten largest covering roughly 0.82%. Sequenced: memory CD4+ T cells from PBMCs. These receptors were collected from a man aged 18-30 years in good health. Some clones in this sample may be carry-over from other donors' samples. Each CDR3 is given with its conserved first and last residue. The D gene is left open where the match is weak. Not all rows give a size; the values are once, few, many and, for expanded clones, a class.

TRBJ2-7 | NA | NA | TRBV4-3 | TGCGCCAGCAGCCAAGATCACGGGGGCTACGAGCAGTACTTC | CASSQDHGGYEQYF
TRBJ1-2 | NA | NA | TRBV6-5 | TGTGCCAGCAGTTACCCTGGGATGGGAGGCTACACCTTC | CASSYPGMGGYTF
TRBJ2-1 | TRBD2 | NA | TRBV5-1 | TGCGCCAGCAGCTGGGGGGGCAATGAGCAGTTCTTC | CASSWGGNEQFF
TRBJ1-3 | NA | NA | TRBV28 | TGTGCCAGCAGTACAGAGGGTTCTGGGGGAAACACCATATATTTT | CASSTEGSGGNTIYF
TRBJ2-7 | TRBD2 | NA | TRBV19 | TGTGCCACCCGGGGTAGCGGGGCCAGGGAGGAGCAGTACTTC | CATRGSGAREEQYF
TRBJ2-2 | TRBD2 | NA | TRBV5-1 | TGCGCCAGCAGCTTGCCTAGCGGGGGCACCGGGGAGCTGTTTTTT | CASSLPSGGTGELFF
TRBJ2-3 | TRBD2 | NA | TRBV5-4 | TGTGCCAGCAGCTCGGGGGGACTAGCGGGGGTCACAGATACGCAGTATTTT | CASSSGGLAGVTDTQYF
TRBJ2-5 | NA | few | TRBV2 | TGTGCCAGCAGTGATGAGGCTCAAGAGACCCAGTACTTC | CASSDEAQETQYF
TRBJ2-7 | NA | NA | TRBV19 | TGTGCCAGTCATCCTGCGACCCGGTCCTACGAGCAGTACTTC | CASHPATRSYEQYF
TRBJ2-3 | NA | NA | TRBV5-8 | TGTGCCAGCAGCTTCGGTCAGGGAGTGACAGATACGCAGTATTTT | CASSFGQGVTDTQYF
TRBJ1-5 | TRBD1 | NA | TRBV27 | TGTGCCAGCAGTTTATTAGGGACAGGATCATATCAGCCCCAGCATTTT | CASSLLGTGSYQPQHF
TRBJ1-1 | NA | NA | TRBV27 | TGTGCCAGCAGTTTAGCTTCATGGAACACTGAAGCTTTCTTT | CASSLASWNTEAFF
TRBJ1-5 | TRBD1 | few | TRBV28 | TGTGCCAGCAGTTCGACAGGGGGCTTCAATCAGCCCCAGCATTTT | CASSSTGGFNQPQHF
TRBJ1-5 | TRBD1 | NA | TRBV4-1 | TGCGCCAGCAGCCGGACAGGCTCTAAGGCGCCCCAGCATTTT | CASSRTGSKAPQHF
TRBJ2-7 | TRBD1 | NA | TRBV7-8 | TGTGCCAGCAGTCAACGGACAGGGACCTACGAGCAGTACTTC | CASSQRTGTYEQYF
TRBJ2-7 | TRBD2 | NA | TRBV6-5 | TGTGCCAGCAGTTACCGGGGGGGTTTGGAGCAGTACTTC | CASSYRGGLEQYF
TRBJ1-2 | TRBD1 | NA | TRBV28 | TGTGCCAGCAGTTTGCTTGGACAGGGGGAAGGGGGCTACACCTTC | CASSLLGQGEGGYTF
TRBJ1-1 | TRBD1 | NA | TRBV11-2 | TGTGCCAGCAGCCCCCGCGGAGAGACAGGGTCAGCTTTCTTT | CASSPRGETGSAFF
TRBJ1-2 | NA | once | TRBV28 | TGTGCCAGCAGAGGCCCAAGGGGCCTGGTTGATCGGTATGGCTACACCTTC | CASRGPRGLVDRYGYTF
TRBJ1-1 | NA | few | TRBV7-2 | TGTGCCAGCAGCTTAGGATGGGGTATGGAAACTGAAGCTTTCTTT | CASSLGWGMETEAFF
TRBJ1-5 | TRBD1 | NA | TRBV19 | TGTGCCAGTAGTATAGATCTTTGGGACAGAGGGAGGGATCAGCCCCAGCATTTT | CASSIDLWDRGRDQPQHF
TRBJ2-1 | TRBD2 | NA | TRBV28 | TGTGCCAGCAGTGACTCTAGCGGGACCCCCTACAATGAGCAGTTCTTC | CASSDSSGTPYNEQFF
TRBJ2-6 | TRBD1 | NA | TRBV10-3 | TGTGCCATCAAGGAGGGACAGGGGAGAATAGGTGGGGCCAACGTCCTGACTTTC | CAIKEGQGRIGGANVLTF
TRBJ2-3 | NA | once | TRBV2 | TGTGCCAGCAGCTATTGGGATACGCAGTATTTT | CASSYWDTQYF
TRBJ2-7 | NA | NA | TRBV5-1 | TGCGCCAGCAGCTTGGGAGCGACGGGACTCTCCTACGAGCAGTACTTC | CASSLGATGLSYEQYF
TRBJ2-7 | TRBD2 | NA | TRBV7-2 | TGTGCCAGCAGCTTAGGGGCTAGCGGGCGCTACGAGCAGTACTTC | CASSLGASGRYEQYF
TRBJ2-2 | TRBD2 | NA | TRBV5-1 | TGCGCCAGCAGCCAGTACGGGGGACTAGCGGGAGACACCGGGGAGCTGTTTTTT | CASSQYGGLAGDTGELFF
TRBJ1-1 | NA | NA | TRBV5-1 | TGCGCCAGCAGCCTCGGCGGGGGTGCCACTGAAGCTTTCTTT | CASSLGGGATEAFF
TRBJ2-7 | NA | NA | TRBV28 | TGTGCCATACTACCCGGGGCGGGTATCCTGATCTTC | CAILPGAGILIF
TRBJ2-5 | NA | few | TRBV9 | TGTGCCAGCAGCGTAGCTACCCGGACCGGGGAGACCCAGTACTTC | CASSVATRTGETQYF
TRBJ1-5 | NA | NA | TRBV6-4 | TGTGCCAGCAGTGAGTCAGGGGAAAGTCAGCCCCAGCATTTT | CASSESGESQPQHF
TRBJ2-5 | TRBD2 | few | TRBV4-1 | TGCGCCAGCAGCCAAGGCCGAGCGGGGGGCCAAGAGACCCAGTACTTC | CASSQGRAGGQETQYF
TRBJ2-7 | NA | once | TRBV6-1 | TGTGCCAGTTCCAAAACTTGGGGAACTTACGAGCAGTACTTC | CASSKTWGTYEQYF
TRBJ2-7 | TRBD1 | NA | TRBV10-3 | TGTGCCATCCAGGGGGAAACTAACTACGAGCAGTACTTC | CAIQGETNYEQYF
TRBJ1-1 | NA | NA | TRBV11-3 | TGTGCCAGCAGCTCGGAATTCAACACTGAAGCTTTCTTT | CASSSEFNTEAFF
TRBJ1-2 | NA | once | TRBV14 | TGTGCCAGCAGCCAAGAATGGCAGGAATGGAGCTACACCTTC | CASSQEWQEWSYTF
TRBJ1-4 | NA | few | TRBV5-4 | TGTGCCAGCAGTGGTGGACAGCCTAATGAAAAACTGTTTTTT | CASSGGQPNEKLFF
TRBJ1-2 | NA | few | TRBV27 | TGTGCCAGCAGTTCCCCTTGGGGGGACGGCTACACCTTC | CASSSPWGDGYTF
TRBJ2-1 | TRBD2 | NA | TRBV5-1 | TGCGCCAGCAGCTACCGACTAGCGGGTACGAATGAGCAGTTCTTC | CASSYRLAGTNEQFF
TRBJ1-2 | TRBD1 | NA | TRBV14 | TGTGCCAGCAGCCAAGAGGGGACAGCCTACTATGGCTACACCTTC | CASSQEGTAYYGYTF
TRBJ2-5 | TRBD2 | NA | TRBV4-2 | TGTGCCAGCAGCCAGGGGACTAGCGATCAAGAGACCCAGTACTTC | CASSQGTSDQETQYF
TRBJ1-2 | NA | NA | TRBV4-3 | TGCGCCAGCAGCCTCCTGGGTGGCTACACCTTC | CASSLLGGYTF
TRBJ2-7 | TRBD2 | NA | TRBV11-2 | TGTGCCAGCAGCTTCCTTCCCACTAGCGGGGCCTACGAGCAGTACTTC | CASSFLPTSGAYEQYF
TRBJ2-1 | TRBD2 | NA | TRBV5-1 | TGCGCCAGCAGCTTGGGCTCTAGCGGGAGTCCGAATGAGCAGTTCTTC | CASSLGSSGSPNEQFF
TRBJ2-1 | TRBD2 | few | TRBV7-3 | TGTGCCAGCAGCTTAACCAGCGGGAGGGACAATGAGCAGTTCTTC | CASSLTSGRDNEQFF
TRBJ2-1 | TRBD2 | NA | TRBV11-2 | TGTGCCAGCAGCCCGAAAGAGGGACTAGTGGGCTACAATGAGCAGTTCTTC | CASSPKEGLVGYNEQFF
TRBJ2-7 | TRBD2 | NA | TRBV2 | TGTGCCAGCAGAATACTAGCGGGACCAACCTACGAGCAGTACTTC | CASRILAGPTYEQYF
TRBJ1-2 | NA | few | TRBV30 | TGTGCCTGGAGTGTGAACACCAACTATGGCTACACCTTC | CAWSVNTNYGYTF
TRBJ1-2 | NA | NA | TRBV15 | TGTGCCACCAGCAAAGGGGGAGACCTAAGCTATGGCTACACCTTC | CATSKGGDLSYGYTF
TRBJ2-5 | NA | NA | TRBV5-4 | TGTGCCAGCAGCTTGGACGGCAGTCAAGAGACCCAGTACTTC | CASSLDGSQETQYF
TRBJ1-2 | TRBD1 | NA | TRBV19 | TGTGCCACACGGGGACAGTGGGGCCAGGATGGCTACACCTTC | CATRGQWGQDGYTF
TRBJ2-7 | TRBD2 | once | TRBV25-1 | TGTGCCAGCAGTGATACCCTAGCGGGAGGTCAAGAGCAGTACTTC | CASSDTLAGGQEQYF
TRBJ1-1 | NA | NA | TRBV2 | TGTGCCAGCAGGGTTCGACAGGAACCGAACACTGAAGCTTTCTTT | CASRVRQEPNTEAFF
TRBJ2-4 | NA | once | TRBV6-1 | TGTGCCAGCAGTGAAGACTTTTTCGGAGACGGCAACAAAAACATTCAGTACTTC | CASSEDFFGDGNKNIQYF
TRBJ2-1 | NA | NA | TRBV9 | TGTGCCAGCAGCTCCGACCCATACAATGAGCAGTTCTTC | CASSSDPYNEQFF